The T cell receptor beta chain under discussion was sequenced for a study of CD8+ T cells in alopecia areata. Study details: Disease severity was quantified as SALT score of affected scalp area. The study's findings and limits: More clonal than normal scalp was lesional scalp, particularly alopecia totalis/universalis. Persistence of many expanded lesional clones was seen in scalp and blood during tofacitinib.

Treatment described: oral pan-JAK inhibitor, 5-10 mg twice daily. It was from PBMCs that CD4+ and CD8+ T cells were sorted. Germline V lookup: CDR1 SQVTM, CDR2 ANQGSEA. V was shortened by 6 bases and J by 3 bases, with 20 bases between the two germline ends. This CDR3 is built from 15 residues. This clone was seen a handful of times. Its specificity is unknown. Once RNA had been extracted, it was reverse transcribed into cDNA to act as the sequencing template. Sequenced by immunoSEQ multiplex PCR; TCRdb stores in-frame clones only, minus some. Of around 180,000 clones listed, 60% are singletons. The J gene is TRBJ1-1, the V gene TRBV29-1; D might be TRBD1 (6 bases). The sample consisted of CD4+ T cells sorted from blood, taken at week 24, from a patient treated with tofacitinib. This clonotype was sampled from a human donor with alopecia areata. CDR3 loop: CSVKGQPGWDTEAFF. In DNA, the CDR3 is TGCAGCGTCAAAGGACAGCCGGGTTGGGACACTGAAGCTTTCTTT.